This T cell receptor beta chain was captured by sequencing in a study of cytomegalovirus exposure and HLA in healthy donors. Findings and limits, study-wide: Researchers reportedly found TCR beta sequences accurately predicted most subjects' HLA-A and HLA-B alleles. In a later analysis, across HLA loci, associated TCR counts were highest for DRB1, lowest for HLA-C.

60 Vbeta and 13 Jbeta primers were used in PCR. Method: immunoSEQ multiplex PCR; TCRdb's copy keeps in-frame clones and lacks some. The top ten clones hold around 1.2% of a sample with more than 150,000 clones, around 84% of them seen once. Concerning this clone itself: Antigen specificity is unknown.

Deletions cut 3 bases from V and 7 bases from J, with 16 bases between. The CDR3 covers 16 residues. CDR1 is SGHAT and CDR2 is FQNNGV in the germline V gene. Sequenced sample: PBMCs. The receptor was derived from a girl aged 2 to 10 in good health and CMV-seropositive. The V call is TRBV11-2, the J call TRBJ1-6; no clear D gene. This CDR3 is CASSLREAMGNSPLHF. The CDR3 DNA is TGTGCCAGCAGCTTGAGGGAGGCCATGGGGAATTCACCCCTCCACTTT.